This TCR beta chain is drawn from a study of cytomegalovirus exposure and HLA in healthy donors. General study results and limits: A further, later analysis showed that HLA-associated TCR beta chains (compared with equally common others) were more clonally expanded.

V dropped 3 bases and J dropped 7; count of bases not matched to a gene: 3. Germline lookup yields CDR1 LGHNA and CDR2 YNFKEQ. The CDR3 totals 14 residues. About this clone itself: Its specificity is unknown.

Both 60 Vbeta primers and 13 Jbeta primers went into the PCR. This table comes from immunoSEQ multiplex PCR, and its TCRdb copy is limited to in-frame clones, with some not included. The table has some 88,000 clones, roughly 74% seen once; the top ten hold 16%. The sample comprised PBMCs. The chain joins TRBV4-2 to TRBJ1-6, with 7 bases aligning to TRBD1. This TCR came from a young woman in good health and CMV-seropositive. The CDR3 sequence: CASSHTGENSPLHF. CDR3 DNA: TGTGCCAGCAGCCATACAGGGGAGAATTCACCCCTCCACTTT.